One and the same sample provided the 4 T cell receptor beta chains below, sequenced in a study of blood T cell repertoires in COVID-19. The table came from immunoSEQ multiplex PCR; TCRdb's copy has only in-frame clones and leaves some out. The sample has approximately 90,000 clones; 60% to 85% are singletons. The sample consisted of peripheral blood. All receptors come from a human donor in a cohort sampled during active COVID-19.

The rearrangement links TRBV28 to TRBJ1-2; TRBD1 is a possible D gene (5 bases). Trimming took off 6 bases at V and 4 bases at J, with 12 bases between the two ends. This CDR3 region has 13 residues. CDR1 is MDHEN, CDR2 SYDVKM, per germline. This CDR3 is CASSRGDSYGYTF. CDR3 sequence (DNA): TGTGCCAGCAGCCGTGGGGACTCCTATGGCTACACCTTC.

The sample holds a few counts of this clone. The gene calls are TRBV6-2 or TRBV6-3 and TRBJ1-2; no clear D. Trimming removed 5 bases from V and 8 bases from J, with 9 bases in between. The CDR3 extends over 11 amino acids. The germline V gene has CDR1 MNHEY and CDR2 SVGEGT. CDR3 nucleotides: TGTGCCAGCAGTAGTGGTGGCGGCTACACCTTC. Translated: CASSSGGGYTF.

This sequence joins TRBV5-4 and TRBJ2-5; 12 bases align to TRBD2. This CDR3 has 15 amino acids. Germline V lookup: CDR1 SGHNT, CDR2 YYREEE (reference sequence). J lost 5 bases, V lost 4 bases, and 6 bases had no gene match. CDR3 loop: CASSRTGTSGETQYF. The CDR3 bases are TGTGCCAGCAGCAGGACCGGGACTAGCGGGGAGACCCAGTACTTC.

This clone was seen just once. The chain joins TRBV9 to TRBJ2-5; 7 bases line up with TRBD2. Trimming cost V 0 bases and J 3 bases; bases outside gene matches: 5. CDR1 and CDR2 from the germline V gene are SGDLS and YYNGEE. The CDR3 sequence is 15 residues long. Here the CDR3 DNA reads TGTGCCAGCAGCGTAGGGGGGGGAGCGGAAGAGACCCAGTACTTC. This sequence encodes CASSVGGGAEETQYF. Based on the CDR3 plus reference TRBV9 and TRBJ2-5, the full variable domain is DSGVTQTPKHLITATGQRVTLRCSPRSGDLSVYWYQQSLDQGLQFLIQYYNGEERAKGNILERFSAQQFPDLHSELNLSSLELGDSALYFCASSVGGGAEETQYFGPGTRLLVL.